Listed here are 17 T cell receptor beta chains from one sample, sequenced in a study of regulatory T cells in long-lasting Graves disease. The time point is: newly diagnosed GD, antithyroid drugs for less than 3 months. The TCR library was prepared using RNA isolated from PBMCs. Arm-PCR of CDR3 regions and iRepertoire HTBI primers were the basis on which TCR beta libraries were built. In TCRdb, the multiplex PCR reads were re-called with MiXCR into one record per CDR3 protein. Of a few hundred thousand distinct CDR3 sequences in the sample, about 16% were seen once. The data were also submitted as part of a second study, on T cells in Graves' hyperthyroidism and ophthalmopathy.

The sample consisted of peripheral blood mononuclear cells (PBMCs), taken at new diagnosis, from a patient treated with antithyroid drugs. The receptors were gathered from a woman between 18 and 29 years old with Graves disease.

In its sample, this clonotype was seen many times. The rearrangement uses TRBV30 and TRBJ1-1, with 10 bases fitting TRBD1. CDR1 is GTSNPN and CDR2 is SVGIG in the germline V gene (reference sequence). CDR3 length: 13 residues. V dropped 3 bases and J dropped 4; count of bases not matched to a gene: 2. The CDR3 sequence: CAWSRDRGTEAFF. DNA of the CDR3: TGTGCCTGGAGCCGGGACAGGGGCACTGAAGCTTTCTTT.

There are many counts of this clonotype. The CDR3: CSVAPRGTAEQYF. CDR3 nucleotides: TGCAGCGTTGCCCCCCGGGGGACAGCCGAGCAGTACTTC. The genes are TRBV29-1 and TRBJ2-7, with D possibly matching TRBD1 (7 bases). This CDR3 has 13 amino acids. From germline, CDR1 is SQVTM and CDR2 ANQGSEA. Trimming pared 4 bases from V and 6 bases from J, leaving 16 bases between.

In this sample, this clonotype turned up once. V and J are TRBV27 and TRBJ2-1; weak D call: TRBD1 (6 bases). The CDR3 has 11 amino acids. The germline V gene has CDR1 MNHEY and CDR2 SMNVEV (reference sequence). Trimming took 7 bases from V and 9 from J, leaving 10 bases between them. CDR3 residues: CASTLGGEQFF. The CDR3 DNA follows: TGTGCCAGCACCCTAGGGGGTGAGCAGTTCTTC.

This clonotype was detected many times. The rearrangement links TRBV3-1 to TRBJ1-1, with TRBD1 identical over 7 bases. The junction had 7 bases not matched to a gene; V was cut back by 6 bases and J by 6 bases. CDR3 length equals 13 residues. Germline V gene lookup returns CDR1 LGHDT and CDR2 YNNKEL (reference sequence). The CDR3 loop is CASRSTQGAEAFF. In DNA, the CDR3 is TGTGCCAGCAGGTCAACGCAGGGGGCTGAAGCTTTCTTT.

The V gene is TRBV19, the J gene TRBJ1-5, with TRBD1 matching 9 bases. Unmatched junction bases numbered 2, after V lost 2 bases and J lost 6 bases. CDR3 length: 14 amino acids. Germline V gives CDR1 LNHDA, CDR2 SQIVND (reference sequence). The CDR3 spells CASSIRDRAQPQHF. Here the CDR3 DNA reads TGTGCCAGTAGTATACGGGACAGGGCTCAGCCCCAGCATTTT.

The sample holds many counts of this clonotype. This chain links TRBV30 with TRBJ1-4; D perhaps matches TRBD1 (6 bases). This CDR3 is built from 14 residues. V was trimmed by 2 bases and J by 7 bases, leaving 14 bases between them. Germline assignment: CDR1 GTSNPN and CDR2 SVGIG (reference sequence). In DNA form, the CDR3 reads TGTGCCTGGAGTCAAGGGAAGGGGGGTGAAAAACTGTTTTTT. This codes for CAWSQGKGGEKLFF.

Notes on this clonotype: A read error likely explains this, since a far larger clone differs by one base. The chain couples TRBV10-3 to TRBJ2-6; the D gene is possibly TRBD2 (6 bases). CDR3 length equals 15 residues. Germline loops: CDR1 ENHRY, CDR2 SYGVKD. In DNA, the CDR3 is TGTGCCAGCAGTAAAACGGGAGACGGGGCCAACGTCCTGACTTTC. Its protein product is CASSKTGDGANVLTF.

At least ten counts were recorded for this clonotype. The chain carries TRBV2 and TRBJ2-1, with 7 positions matching TRBD2. The CDR3 covers 14 residues. With V trimmed by 6 bases and J by 7 bases, 9 bases remained unmatched. Germline V gives CDR1 SNHLY, CDR2 FYNNEI. The CDR3 bases are TGTGCCAGCAGGATCGGGACTATAGGAAATGAGCAGTTCTTC. This codes for CASRIGTIGNEQFF.

In this sample, this clonotype turned up a few times. This rearrangement joins TRBV20-1 to TRBJ1-5; D is possibly TRBD1 (6 bases). Trimming stripped 3 bases from V and 4 bases from J, with 16 bases between. This CDR3 comprises 15 residues. Germline-derived CDR1 and CDR2 are DFQATT and SNEGSKA (reference sequence). CDR3: CSASSGVFGNQPQHF. The DNA of the CDR3 is TGCAGTGCTAGTTCAGGGGTTTTTGGGAATCAGCCCCAGCATTTT.

This clonotype has more than one count but fewer than ten. The V and J genes are TRBV25-1 and TRBJ2-3; D is possibly TRBD1 (5 bases). Per germline, CDR1 MGHDK and CDR2 SYGVNS. The V gene lost 5 bases and the J gene lost 2 bases, with 11 bases spanning the gap. The CDR3 is 14 residues long. The CDR3 spells CASSSDRVTDTQYF. The CDR3 region has the DNA TGTGCCAGCAGTTCTGACAGAGTCACAGATACGCAGTATTTT.

This clonotype has a count of ten or more. This chain joins TRBV5-5 and TRBJ2-3; TRBD2 might be the D (5 bases). V lost 1 base, J lost 2 bases, and 11 bases lay in between. CDR3 length: 15 amino acids. Germline V gene data show CDR1 as SGHKS and CDR2 as YYEKEE (reference sequence). CDR3 loop: CASSLSGYDTDTQYF. The CDR3 DNA reads TGTGCCAGCAGCTTGAGCGGCTACGACACAGATACGCAGTATTTT. Filled out from reference TRBV5-5 and TRBJ2-3, the complete variable domain reads DAGVTQSPTHLIKTRGQQVTLRCSPISGHKSVSWYQQVLGQGPQFIFQYYEKEERGRGNFPDRFSARQFPNYSSELNVNALLLGDSALYLCASSLSGYDTDTQYFGPGTRLTVL.

This chain uses TRBV29-1 with TRBJ1-1, with D unresolved. The germline CDR1 and CDR2 sequences are SQVTM and ANQGSEA. V was trimmed by 7 bases and J by 4 bases, leaving 19 bases between them. This CDR3 spans 14 amino acids. This chain's CDR3 is CSAMGISQVTEAFF. The CDR3 region has the DNA TGCAGCGCCATGGGGATTTCTCAGGTCACTGAAGCTTTCTTT.

At least ten counts were recorded for this clonotype. The rearrangement links TRBV12-5 to TRBJ2-2, with D possibly being TRBD2 (6 bases). The CDR3 loop spans 15 amino acids. The ends were cut back, 4 bases at V and 0 bases at J, with 9 bases in the middle. Germline CDR1 reads LGHNT; CDR2 reads FRNRAP. In DNA form, the CDR3 reads TGTGCTAGTGGTTGGGACTTTTCGAACACCGGGGAGCTGTTTTTT. Translating it yields CASGWDFSNTGELFF.

This clonotype was seen many times. The J gene is TRBJ2-4, the V gene TRBV27; 9 bases line up with TRBD1. The CDR3 is 15 residues long. Germline V lookup: CDR1 MNHEY, CDR2 SMNVEV (reference sequence). The J segment lost 12 bases and the V segment lost 5 bases, leaving 14 bases of the junction unmatched. DNA of the CDR3: TGTGCCAGCAGTCCGTCCGGGACAGGGTTAGGGTATCAGTACTTC. Its protein is CASSPSGTGLGYQYF.

The V and J genes are TRBV28 and TRBJ2-5, with D maybe TRBD1 (6 bases). Trimming left V 6 bases short and J 2 bases short, with 16 bases between. This CDR3 has 15 residues. CDR1 MDHEN and CDR2 SYDVKM come from the germline V gene. The CDR3 DNA reads TGTGCCAGCAGCAGCTCGGGACAAGTTCAAGAGACCCAGTACTTC. Amino acids: CASSSSGQVQETQYF.

This clonotype came up many times. The chain links TRBV20-1 to TRBJ2-3, with 9 bases aligning to TRBD2. V shed 5 bases and J 2 bases; nucleotides not matched to a gene: 14. The CDR3 length is 17 residues. Germline assignment: CDR1 DFQATT and CDR2 SNEGSKA (reference sequence). CDR3 bases: TGCAGTGCTCCGATGCTCGGCGGGGGGGTAATCACAGATACGCAGTATTTT. Translation gives CSAPMLGGGVITDTQYF.

This clonotype showed up just a few times. V gene TRBV7-9 combines with J gene TRBJ2-3; no definite D call. The germline gives CDR1 SEHNR, CDR2 FQNEAQ (reference sequence). With 2 bases removed from V and 4 bases from J, the gap between germline ends came to 13 bases. This CDR3 has 15 residues. CDR3 in DNA: TGTGCCAGCAGCTTATACGGCTCCGAGCCAGATACGCAGTATTTT. Translating gives CASSLYGSEPDTQYF.